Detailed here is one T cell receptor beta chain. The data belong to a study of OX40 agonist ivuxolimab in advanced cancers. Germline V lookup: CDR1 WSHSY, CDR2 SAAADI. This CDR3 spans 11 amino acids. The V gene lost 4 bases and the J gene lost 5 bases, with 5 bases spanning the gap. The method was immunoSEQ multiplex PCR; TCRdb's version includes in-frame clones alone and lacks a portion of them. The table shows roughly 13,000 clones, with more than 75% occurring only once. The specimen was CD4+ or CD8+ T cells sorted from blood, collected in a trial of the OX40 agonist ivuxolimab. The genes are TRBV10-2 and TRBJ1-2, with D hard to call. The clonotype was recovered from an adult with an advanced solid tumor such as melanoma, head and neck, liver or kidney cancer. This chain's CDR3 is CASSAMYGYTF. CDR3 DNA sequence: TGCGCCAGCAGTGCGATGTATGGCTACACCTTC.